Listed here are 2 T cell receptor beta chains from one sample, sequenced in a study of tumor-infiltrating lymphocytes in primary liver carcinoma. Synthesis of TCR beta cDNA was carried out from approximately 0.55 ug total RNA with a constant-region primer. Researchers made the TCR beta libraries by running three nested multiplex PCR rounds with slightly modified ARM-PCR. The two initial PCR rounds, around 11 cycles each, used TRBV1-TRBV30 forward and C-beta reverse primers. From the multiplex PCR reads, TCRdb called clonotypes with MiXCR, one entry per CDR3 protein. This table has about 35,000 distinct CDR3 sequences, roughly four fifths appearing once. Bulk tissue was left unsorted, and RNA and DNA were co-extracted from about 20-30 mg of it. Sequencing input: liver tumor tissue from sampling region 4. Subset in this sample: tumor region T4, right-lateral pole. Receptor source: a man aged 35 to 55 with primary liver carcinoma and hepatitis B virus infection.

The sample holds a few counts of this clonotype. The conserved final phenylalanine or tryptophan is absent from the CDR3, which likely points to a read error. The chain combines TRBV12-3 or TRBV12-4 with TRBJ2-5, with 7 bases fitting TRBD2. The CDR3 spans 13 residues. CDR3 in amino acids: CTSSRSGTETQYI. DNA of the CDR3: TGTACCAGTAGCCGAAGCGGGACAGAGACCCAGTACATC.

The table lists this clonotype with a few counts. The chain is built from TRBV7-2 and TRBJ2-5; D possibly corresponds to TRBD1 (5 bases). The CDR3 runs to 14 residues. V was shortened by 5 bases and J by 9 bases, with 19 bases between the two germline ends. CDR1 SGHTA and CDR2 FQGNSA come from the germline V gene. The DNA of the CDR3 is TGTGCCAGCAGCCTCGGCCGAAGGGGCGAGGCCCAGTACTTC. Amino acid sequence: CASSLGRRGEAQYF.